The 4 T cell receptor beta chains below all came from one sample that was sequenced in a study of T cell changes during pregnancy in multiple sclerosis. Produced via immunoSEQ multiplex PCR; TCRdb's table is partial and in-frame only. The data hold tens of thousands of clones, with around 93% observed a single time. The sample was peripheral blood, taken in the second trimester of pregnancy. These receptors all stem from a female donor in good health, enrolled as a control in a pregnancy study.

This chain links TRBV6-1 with TRBJ1-4, with 7 bases matching TRBD1. This CDR3 contains 14 residues. The germline V gene has CDR1 MNHNS and CDR2 SASEGT. Unmatched junction bases numbered 5, after V lost 6 bases and J lost 4 bases. This CDR3 reads CASRWTGSNEKLFF. The CDR3 DNA follows: TGTGCCAGCAGGTGGACAGGTAGTAATGAAAAACTGTTTTTT.

Remarks on this clone: Other DNA variants within this sample encode the same CDR3. This chain connects TRBV18 to TRBJ1-5; 10 positions match TRBD1. The CDR3 is made up of 18 amino acids. After removal of 2 bases from V and 7 bases from J, the junction contained 14 bases not matched to a gene. Germline CDR1 KGHSH, CDR2 LQKENI. DNA for the CDR3: TGTGCCAGCTCACCAAGGTTTGTCGGACAGGGGGTCGGACAGCCCCAGCATTTT. Its protein product is CASSPRFVGQGVGQPQHF.

The J gene is TRBJ2-3, the V gene TRBV11-2; 8 bases are shared with TRBD2. Germline V gives CDR1 SGHAT, CDR2 FQNNGV. The ends lost 1 base at V and 0 bases at J; junction bases unmatched: 3. There are 16 residues in the CDR3. The CDR3 DNA follows: TGTGCCAGCAGCTTAGGTGCGGGGGGAAGCACAGATACGCAGTATTTT. It encodes CASSLGAGGSTDTQYF.

In this sample, this clone is large. The chain links TRBV9 to TRBJ1-1, with TRBD1 identical over 10 bases. The CDR3 is 17 amino acids. Germline lookup yields CDR1 SGDLS and CDR2 YYNGEE. The V gene end was trimmed by 7 bases and the J gene end by 4 bases; junction bases not matched to a gene: 16. CDR3 in DNA: TGTGCCAGCCGGGACAGGGGCGTGGGGTTCGTTCGCACTGAAGCTTTCTTT. As protein: CASRDRGVGFVRTEAFF.